These 23 T cell receptor beta chains were sequenced from one sample in a study of T cells in Graves' hyperthyroidism and ophthalmopathy. TCR beta CDR3 regions were amplified from RNA transcripts. When the TCR CDR3 underwent first-round RT-PCR, the HTBI primer set was used. TCRdb reprocessed the multiplex PCR reads with MiXCR, giving one entry per CDR3 protein. The table lists 360,000 or so distinct CDR3 sequences, around 15% of them singletons. Sequenced: blood. The receptors were gathered from an older woman with Graves' ophthalmopathy.

This clonotype was observed a handful of times. The genes are TRBV19 and TRBJ1-5, with 8 bases aligning to TRBD1. This CDR3 has 20 amino acids. V shed 2 bases and J 0 bases; nucleotides not matched to a gene: 15. CDR1 and CDR2 (germline): LNHDA, SQIVND (reference sequence). The CDR3 bases are TGTGCCAGTAGTATACACTCCGGACAGGGCGGGAGATATAGCAATCAGCCCCAGCATTTT. It encodes CASSIHSGQGGRYSNQPQHF.

Comments on this clonotype: This may arise from a read error, as a much more abundant clone is one base away. The gene calls are TRBV7-3 and TRBJ2-3, with D possibly TRBD1 on 7 matching bases. Germline CDR1 SGHTA, CDR2 FQGTGA. This CDR3 region has 15 residues. The CDR3 DNA is TGTGCCTGCAGCCCCAGGGGGGCAGGCACAGATACGCAGTATTTT. Translation: CACSPRGAGTDTQYF.

Concerning this clonotype: This clone may be a read error of a much larger clone one base away. This chain joins TRBV28 and TRBJ1-2, with D uncertain. The CDR3 is 13 amino acids. The V end was cut by 5 bases, the J end by 6 bases, with 13 bases between. In germline, CDR1 is MDHEN, CDR2 SYDVKM. Here the CDR3 DNA reads TGTGCCAGCAGTCCAGAGACGTTCCATGGCTACACCTTC. Its protein is CASSPETFHGYTF.

This clonotype was counted many times. The rearrangement uses TRBV3-1 and TRBJ2-7; 10 bases fit TRBD2. Germline V CDR1 and CDR2: LGHDT, YNNKEL (reference sequence). The CDR3 covers 16 residues. The ends lost 4 bases at V and 0 bases at J; junction bases unmatched: 6. Written as DNA, the CDR3 is TGTGCCAGCAGCCGGACTAGCGGTCCTACCTCCTACGAGCAGTACTTC. This encodes CASSRTSGPTSYEQYF.

This rearrangement joins TRBV4-1 to TRBJ1-5; possibly TRBD1 for D (5 bases). Trimming removed 0 bases from V and 11 bases from J, with 11 bases in between. The V gene's germline CDR1 is MGHRA and CDR2 YSYEKL. This CDR3 is built from 13 residues. This CDR3 reads CASSQDPRGAQHF. The CDR3 coding sequence is TGCGCCAGCAGCCAAGATCCCCGGGGGGCCCAGCATTTT.

The chain employs TRBV20-1 and TRBJ2-1; TRBD2 agrees at 9 bases. The J call may be faulty, since TRBJ2-5 better matches the DNA end. CDR1 DFQATT and CDR2 SNEGSKA come from the germline V gene (reference sequence). This CDR3 spans 13 amino acids. The DNA of the CDR3 is TGCAGTGCTGCTGCGGGGGGGCGCATGAGCCAGTACTTC. It specifies CSAAAGGRMSQYF.

This sequence joins TRBV10-1 and TRBJ2-2; no clear D. The CDR3 consists of 16 residues. Germline lookup yields CDR1 WNHNN and CDR2 SYGVQD (reference sequence). Deletions cut 6 bases from V and 2 bases from J, with 16 bases between. CDR3 DNA sequence: TGCGCCAGCAGCCGAGTCGGTAGGGAAAACACCGGGGAGCTGTTTTTT. Residues: CASSRVGRENTGELFF.

This clonotype was seen a handful of times. The V call is TRBV5-6, the J call TRBJ2-2; unclear D gene. This CDR3 contains 13 residues. The germline V and J ends were trimmed by 2 bases and 2 bases, with 4 bases remaining between them. Germline V gives CDR1 SGHDT, CDR2 YYEEEE. This CDR3 is CASSFFNTGELFF. The CDR3 bases are TGTGCCAGCAGCTTCTTCAACACCGGGGAGCTGTTTTTT.

The rearrangement uses TRBV29-1 and TRBJ2-1, with a weak D call TRBD2 (6 bases). The V end lost 1 base, the J end lost 5 bases, and 6 bases lay between the germline ends. The germline V gene encodes CDR1 SQVTM and CDR2 ANQGSEA. The CDR3 is 12 amino acids. The CDR3 nucleotides are TGCAGCGTTGAAGGACTAGACAATGAGCAGTTCTTC. Translating it yields CSVEGLDNEQFF.

In this sample, this clonotype turned up a few times. V and J are TRBV18 and TRBJ2-6, with 8 bases fitting TRBD1. CDR3 length equals 15 residues. Germline CDR1 is KGHSH and CDR2 is LQKENI. V was clipped by 3 bases and J by 3 bases; unmatched bases: 1. Written as DNA, the CDR3 is TGTGCCAGCTCACCGGACAGGGTTGGGGCCAACGTCCTGACTTTC. The encoded protein is CASSPDRVGANVLTF.

This clonotype was seen many times. The chain links TRBV2 to TRBJ2-7; D unresolved. The CDR3 covers 13 residues. Germline V gives CDR1 SNHLY, CDR2 FYNNEI. Trimming stripped 6 bases from V and 8 bases from J, with 17 bases between. The CDR3 here is CASRWPSLSQQYF. CDR3 DNA sequence: TGTGCCAGCAGATGGCCCTCGCTGAGTCAGCAGTACTTC.

This clonotype appeared a single time. The rearrangement joins TRBV5-1 to TRBJ2-5; TRBD2 agrees at 9 bases. The germline V gene encodes CDR1 SGHRS and CDR2 YFSETQ. The CDR3 loop spans 17 amino acids. V lost 0 bases, J lost 1 base, and 7 bases stayed unmatched. The chain's CDR3 is CASSLAFAGGAQETQYF. The CDR3 bases are TGCGCCAGCAGCTTGGCTTTTGCGGGAGGGGCCCAAGAGACCCAGTACTTC.

Of note for this clonotype: One base away lies a much larger clone, so this may be a sequencing read error. No conserved phenylalanine or tryptophan is present at the end of the CDR3, so a read error is the likely explanation. The CDR3 region has the DNA TGTGCCAGCAGTTTCGGACAGCGATACGAGCAGTACCTC. As protein: CASSFGQRYEQYL. This rearrangement joins TRBV7-2 to TRBJ2-7, with D possibly TRBD1 on 6 matching bases. V lost 6 bases and J lost 4, with 13 bases in between. The CDR3 is made up of 13 amino acids. Germline values: CDR1 SGHTA, CDR2 FQGNSA.

This clonotype was found many times. The chain recombines TRBV20-1 with TRBJ2-3, with 11 bases lining up with TRBD2. The ends lost 5 bases at V and 1 base at J; junction bases unmatched: 5. Germline V lookup: CDR1 DFQATT, CDR2 SNEGSKA (reference sequence). The CDR3 extends over 15 amino acids. The CDR3 is CSAPLAGGGTDTQYF. CDR3 in DNA: TGCAGTGCTCCTTTAGCGGGAGGGGGCACAGATACGCAGTATTTT.

This clonotype was detected a few times. V gene TRBV18 combines with J gene TRBJ2-7, with a tentative D call TRBD2 (5 bases). CDR3 length: 13 amino acids. Trimming shortened V by 6 bases and J by 5 bases, and 14 bases separated the two germline ends. CDR1 and CDR2 from the germline V gene are KGHSH and LQKENI. CDR3 DNA sequence: TGTGCCAGCTCTCACACCGAGGGTGACGAGCAGTACTTC. Amino acids: CASSHTEGDEQYF.

The rearrangement joins TRBV2 to TRBJ2-2; TRBD2 agrees at 9 bases. V shed 6 bases and J 4 bases; nucleotides not matched to a gene: 3. The germline CDR1 and CDR2 sequences are SNHLY and FYNNEI. There are 14 residues in the CDR3. CDR3 nucleotides: TGTGCCAGCAGCACGGGACTAGCCACCGGGGAGCTGTTTTTT. Protein: CASSTGLATGELFF.

The chain employs TRBV6-5 and TRBJ2-7; 10 positions match TRBD1. The CDR3 contains 15 residues. V shed 4 bases, J shed 5 bases, and the junction held 8 bases outside the gene matches. The germline gives CDR1 MNHEY, CDR2 SVGAGI. CDR3 in amino acids: CASSSDRDRGHEQYF. The DNA for the CDR3 is TGTGCCAGCAGTTCCGACCGGGACAGGGGTCACGAGCAGTACTTC.

The CDR3 spells CASSPGPGTSNYNEQFF. DNA for the CDR3: TGTGCCAGCAGCCCAGGCCCCGGGACTAGCAATTACAATGAGCAGTTCTTC. This chain uses TRBV7-2 with TRBJ2-1, with TRBD2 matching over 9 bases. V trimming: 5 bases; J trimming: 4 bases; junction bases outside the gene matches: 12. The V gene's germline CDR1 is SGHTA and CDR2 FQGNSA. This CDR3 contains 17 residues.

This clonotype was counted at least ten times. V gene TRBV7-7 combines with J gene TRBJ2-3; D might be TRBD2 (6 bases). The CDR3 consists of 17 residues. Trimming took off 5 bases at V and 4 bases at J, with 22 bases between the two ends. Germline assignment: CDR1 SSHAT and CDR2 FNYEAQ (reference sequence). CDR3: CASSPGVGPRGSDTQYF. Here the CDR3 DNA reads TGTGCCAGCAGCCCGGGGGTGGGACCGCGGGGTTCAGATACGCAGTATTTT.

The CDR3 nucleotides read TGCAGTGCCCCTACCCGGGGTGGCTATGGCTACACCTTC. Translating gives CSAPTRGGYGYTF. The V gene is TRBV20-1, the J gene TRBJ1-2; no clear D gene. Trimming left V 6 bases short and J 4 bases short, with 15 bases between. The germline V gene has CDR1 DFQATT and CDR2 SNEGSKA (reference sequence). The CDR3 length is 13 residues.

J is TRBJ2-5 and V is TRBV20-1, with 7 bases identical to TRBD1. The CDR3 is 11 residues long. V lost 6 bases and J lost 5; bases outside the gene matches: 3. From germline, CDR1 is DFQATT and CDR2 SNEGSKA (reference sequence). DNA for the CDR3: TGCAGTGCCGAGGGGGCTGAGACCCAGTACTTC. Residues: CSAEGAETQYF.

The chain uses TRBV5-5 and TRBJ2-3; 9 bases are shared with TRBD1. After removal of 1 base from V and 4 bases from J, the junction contained 13 bases not matched to a gene. The CDR3 runs to 18 residues. The germline CDR1 and CDR2 sequences are SGHKS and YYEKEE (reference sequence). The CDR3 loop reads CASSLPTGGLGVADTQYF. DNA of the CDR3: TGTGCCAGCAGCTTGCCCACAGGGGGCCTGGGGGTCGCAGATACGCAGTATTTT.

Ten or more counts support this clonotype. This chain connects TRBV28 to TRBJ2-5, with 7 positions matching TRBD1. This CDR3 is built from 14 residues. Per germline, CDR1 MDHEN and CDR2 SYDVKM. J gave up 2 bases and V 3 bases, and 3 bases lay outside the gene matches. CDR3 nucleotide sequence: TGTGCCAGCAGTTTGACAGGGTTGCAAGAGACCCAGTACTTC. It codes for CASSLTGLQETQYF. Filled out from reference TRBV28 and TRBJ2-5, the complete variable domain reads DVKVTQSSRYLVKRTGEKVFLECVQDMDHENMFWYRQDPGLGLRLIYFSYDVKMKEKGDIPEGYSVSREKKERFSLILESASTNQTSMYLCASSLTGLQETQYFGPGTRLLVL.